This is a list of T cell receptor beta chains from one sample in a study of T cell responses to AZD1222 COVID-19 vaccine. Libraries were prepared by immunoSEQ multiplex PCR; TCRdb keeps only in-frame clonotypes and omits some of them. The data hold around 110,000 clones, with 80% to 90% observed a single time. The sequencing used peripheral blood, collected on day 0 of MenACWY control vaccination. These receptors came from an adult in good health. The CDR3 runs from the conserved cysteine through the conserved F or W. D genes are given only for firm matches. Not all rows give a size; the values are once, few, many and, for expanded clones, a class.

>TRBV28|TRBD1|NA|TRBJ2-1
TGTGCCAGCAGTTTTAACAGGGGGCCATTCAATGAGCAGTTCTTC
CASSFNRGPFNEQFF
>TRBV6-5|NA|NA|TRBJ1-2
TGTGCCAGCAGTTACTCGAGTTCCAACTATGGCTACACCTTC
CASSYSSSNYGYTF
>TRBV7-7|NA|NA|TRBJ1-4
TGTGCTAGCAGCTTTGCGGCAAATGAAAAACTGTTTTTT
CASSFAANEKLFF
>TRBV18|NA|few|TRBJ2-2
TGTGCCAGCTCACCAAATAGCGATTCGGCCGGGGAGCTGTTTTTT
CASSPNSDSAGELFF
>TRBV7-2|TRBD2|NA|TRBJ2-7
TGTGCCAGCAGACCAACGCTAGCGGTACGTGACGAGCAGTACTTC
CASRPTLAVRDEQYF
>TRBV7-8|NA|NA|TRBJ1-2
TGTGCCAGCAGCTCGCTGACAAGCTACACCTTC
CASSSLTSYTF
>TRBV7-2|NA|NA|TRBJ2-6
TGTGCCAGCAGCTCGGCCATCTCTGGGGCCAACGTCCTGACTTTC
CASSSAISGANVLTF
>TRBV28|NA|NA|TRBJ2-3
TGTGCCAGCAGCCAGTCAACAGATACGCAGTATTTT
CASSQSTDTQYF
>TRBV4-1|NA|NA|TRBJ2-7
TGCGCCAGCAGCCAAGGGGTTACAGCCTCCGGCTACGAGCAGTACTTC
CASSQGVTASGYEQYF
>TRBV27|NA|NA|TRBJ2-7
TGTGCCAGCAGTTTATCGGGCAGCTACGAGCAGTACTTC
CASSLSGSYEQYF
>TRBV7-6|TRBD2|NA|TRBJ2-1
TGTGCCAGCAGCTTTGGCGGGGGGCCGAACAATGAGCAGTTCTTC
CASSFGGGPNNEQFF